One sample yielded the 23 T cell receptor beta chains listed below, sequenced in a study of patients and donors after allogeneic stem cell transplantation. TCRdb ran MiXCR on the RT-PCR reads and lists one entry per CDR3 protein. The sample consists of some 960,000 distinct CDR3 sequences, approximately 19% of them appearing once. Sequencing used blood, either unsorted or a sorted T cell fraction (not recorded which). These receptors all stem from a human donor who was either an allogeneic HSCT recipient or a stem cell or donor lymphocyte infusion donor (not recorded which). It is not recorded whose cells these are; they may come from a transplant donor.

The gene calls are TRBV30 and TRBJ2-7, with TRBD1 matching over 9 bases. This CDR3 has 12 amino acids. Per germline, CDR1 GTSNPN and CDR2 SVGIG (reference sequence). V was pared by 8 bases and J by 5 bases, with 7 bases of the junction left unmatched. CDR3 DNA sequence: TGTGCCGGCCGGGACAGGGAACACGAGCAGTACTTC. Translated: CAGRDREHEQYF.

This clonotype was recorded many times. The V call is TRBV24-1, the J call TRBJ1-1, with TRBD1 matching over 8 bases. The CDR3 loop spans 15 amino acids. CDR1 and CDR2 (germline): KGHDR, SFDVKD. Trimming at V came to 6 bases and at J to 6 bases, leaving 11 bases not matched to a gene. DNA for the CDR3: TGTGCCACCAGTACGAGGGACAGGTTTCCCCCTGAAGCTTTCTTT. Translation: CATSTRDRFPPEAFF.

This clonotype was observed a single time. The rearrangement links TRBV5-4 to TRBJ2-7; D is uncertain. CDR3 length equals 15 residues. Looked up from germline, CDR1 is SGHNT and CDR2 is YYREEE (reference sequence). V lost 0 bases and J lost 6, with 16 bases in between. CDR3 sequence reads: CASSLDQLMVGEQYF. The DNA for the CDR3 is TGTGCCAGCAGCTTGGACCAACTAATGGTCGGCGAGCAGTACTTC.

In this sample, this clonotype turned up a few times. The chain couples TRBV9 to TRBJ1-3; perhaps TRBD1 as D (5 bases). CDR3 size: 11 residues. The V gene lost 0 bases and the J gene lost 11 bases, with 6 bases spanning the gap. Germline V CDR1 and CDR2: SGDLS, YYNGEE. The CDR3 region has the DNA TGTGCCAGCAGCGTAGGCAGGGCCATATATTTT. This encodes CASSVGRAIYF.

The chain uses TRBV7-9 and TRBJ2-1; either TRBD1 or TRBD2 may supply D (5 bases each). V dropped 6 bases and J dropped 9 bases, with 9 bases sitting between them. This CDR3 has 11 residues. Germline V gene data show CDR1 as SEHNR and CDR2 as FQNEAQ (reference sequence). The CDR3 DNA sequence: TGTGCCAGCAGAGCCGGGACTGAGCAGTTCTTC. Translated, it gives CASRAGTEQFF.

The chain employs TRBV15 and TRBJ1-2; D is possibly TRBD1 (6 bases). Trimming removed 5 bases from V and 0 bases from J, with 10 bases in between. In germline, CDR1 is LNHNV, CDR2 YYDKDF (reference sequence). The CDR3 sequence is 14 residues long. The CDR3 bases are TGTGCCACCAGCCGGACAGCCTCTAACTATGGCTACACCTTC. Translation gives CATSRTASNYGYTF.

This clonotype was observed a few times. The chain recombines TRBV27 with TRBJ2-3; weak D call: TRBD1 (5 bases). The germline CDR1 and CDR2 sequences are MNHEY and SMNVEV (reference sequence). Trimming cost V 7 bases and J 2 bases, with 13 bases left between them. This CDR3 region has 14 residues. CDR3: CASTPRQFTDTQYF. The CDR3 nucleotides read TGTGCCAGCACTCCCCGACAGTTCACAGATACGCAGTATTTT.

This clonotype was counted between two and nine times. The V call is TRBV2, the J call TRBJ2-2; 12 bases map to TRBD2. The trim removed 6 bases at V and 3 bases at J, leaving 5 bases unmatched. The germline V gene has CDR1 SNHLY and CDR2 FYNNEI. This CDR3 spans 16 amino acids. CDR3 region: CASRGASGRDTGELFF. Here the CDR3 DNA reads TGTGCCAGCAGGGGGGCTAGCGGGAGGGACACCGGGGAGCTGTTTTTT. The variable domain in full, completed from reference TRBV2 and TRBJ2-2, reads EPEVTQTPSHQVTQMGQEVILRCVPISNHLYFYWYRQILGQKVEFLVSFYNNEISEKSEIFDDQFSVERPDGSNFTLKIRSTKLEDSAMYFCASRGASGRDTGELFFGEGSRLTVL.

This clonotype was counted only a few times. The junction departs from germline at one end; a sequencing error may be responsible. Here the CDR3 DNA reads TGTGCCAGTAGCGGGGGGGAAAATGAGCAGTTCTTC. It is translated as CASSGGENEQFF. The chain uses TRBV9 and TRBJ2-1; 11 bases align to TRBD2. Per germline, CDR1 SGDLS and CDR2 YYNGEE. This CDR3 is built from 12 residues.

The genes are TRBV5-6 and TRBJ2-2; a weak D match, TRBD2 (5 bases). Looked up from germline, CDR1 is SGHDT and CDR2 is YYEEEE. The CDR3 contains 16 residues. The V and J ends lost 0 bases and 0 bases respectively, with 9 bases between them. CDR3 coding DNA: TGTGCCAGCAGCTTGGCAGTCGGGGCGAACACCGGGGAGCTGTTTTTT. Translation: CASSLAVGANTGELFF.

The sample holds a few counts of this clonotype. V is TRBV4-1 and J is TRBJ1-4; D not resolved. V shed 0 bases and J shed 8 bases, with 10 bases lying between them. The CDR3 runs to 14 residues. CDR1 MGHRA and CDR2 YSYEKL come from the germline V gene. CDR3 region: CASSQEGKREKLFF. Here the CDR3 DNA reads TGCGCCAGCAGCCAAGAAGGAAAGAGGGAAAAACTGTTTTTT.

This clonotype was picked up many times. V usage is TRBV12-3 or TRBV12-4 and J usage is TRBJ2-2; TRBD2 agrees at 7 bases. This CDR3 spans 14 amino acids. V lost 6 bases to trimming and J lost 6 bases; unmatched junction nucleotides: 7. The CDR3 region is CASSRRGVAGELFF. For the CDR3, the DNA is TGTGCCAGCAGCCGCCGGGGGGTTGCCGGGGAGCTGTTTTTT.

This clonotype was found a few times. The rearrangement joins TRBV29-1 to TRBJ2-5; D could derive from TRBD1 or TRBD2 (5 bases each). Deletions cut 6 bases from V and 0 bases from J, with 8 bases between. Looked up from germline, CDR1 is SQVTM and CDR2 is ANQGSEA. The CDR3 contains 12 residues. The CDR3: CSVGDHQETQYF. The CDR3 nucleotides are TGCAGCGTGGGGGACCACCAAGAGACCCAGTACTTC.

This sequence joins TRBV4-2 and TRBJ2-7; D might be TRBD1 or TRBD2, each matching 6 bases. This CDR3 is 17 amino acids long. Germline lookup yields CDR1 LGHNA and CDR2 YNFKEQ. V lost 3 bases and J 0 bases, leaving 18 bases between the germline ends. The CDR3 coding sequence is TGTGCCAGCAGCCATTATTCCGCCGGGGGCGGCTCCTACGAGCAGTACTTC. Translation: CASSHYSAGGGSYEQYF.

This clonotype showed up just a few times. The chain links TRBV5-1 to TRBJ2-1, with 12 bases aligning to TRBD2. Losses at the gene ends were 0 bases for V and 7 bases for J; bases not matched to a gene: 5. Germline V lookup: CDR1 SGHRS, CDR2 YFSETQ. The CDR3 contains 16 residues. The chain's CDR3 is CASSLVPSGRVNEQFF. The CDR3, as DNA: TGCGCCAGCAGCTTGGTACCTAGCGGGAGGGTAAATGAGCAGTTCTTC.

This clonotype was counted at least ten times. The chain couples TRBV20-1 to TRBJ1-5, with 7 bases aligning to TRBD1. J gave up 1 base and V 1 base, and 4 bases lay outside the gene matches. The length of the CDR3 is 15 residues. From germline, CDR1 is DFQATT and CDR2 SNEGSKA (reference sequence). CDR3 DNA sequence: TGCAGTGCTAGAGGACAGGGACAAAGCAATCAGCCCCAGCATTTT. Translated, it gives CSARGQGQSNQPQHF.

V gene TRBV19 combines with J gene TRBJ2-7; D gene unclear. This CDR3 contains 15 residues. Per germline, CDR1 LNHDA and CDR2 SQIVND (reference sequence). V was pared by 2 bases and J by 3 bases, with 14 bases between. The CDR3 is CASSITAKTHYEQYF. CDR3 DNA: TGTGCCAGTAGTATAACGGCAAAAACTCACTACGAGCAGTACTTC.

V and J are TRBV12-3 or TRBV12-4 and TRBJ2-3; 9 bases agree with TRBD2. V lost 1 base, J lost 6 bases, and 8 bases stayed unmatched. The CDR3 spans 16 residues. The CDR3 loop reads CASSLVRTSVGDTQYF. The CDR3, as DNA: TGTGCCAGCAGTTTAGTGAGGACTAGCGTAGGCGATACGCAGTATTTT.

V is TRBV12-3 or TRBV12-4 and J is TRBJ2-1; 16 nucleotides align to TRBD2. This CDR3 region has 15 residues. The junction had 7 bases not matched to a gene; V was cut back by 5 bases and J by 12 bases. In nucleotides, the CDR3 is TGTGCCAGCAGTCCCGGGACTAGCGGGGGGGCCTGGCAGTTCTTC. This translates into CASSPGTSGGAWQFF.

This clonotype was detected only a few times. V is TRBV19 and J is TRBJ2-5, with a possible D match to TRBD1 (6 bases). With 5 bases removed from V and 4 bases from J, the gap between germline ends came to 17 bases. Germline CDR1 reads LNHDA; CDR2 reads SQIVND (reference sequence). The CDR3 runs to 15 residues. The CDR3 sequence: CASSPGGRGSETQYF. The CDR3 nucleotides are TGTGCCAGTAGTCCCGGTGGCAGGGGCTCAGAGACCCAGTACTTC.

This clonotype has only a few counts. This chain uses TRBV4-3 with TRBJ1-2; no clear D gene. The CDR3 runs 15 residues. Germline CDR1 LGHNA, CDR2 YSLEER. The V and J ends lost 0 bases and 8 bases respectively, with 16 bases between them. The CDR3 region is CASSQDSFAGRGYTF. CDR3 DNA: TGCGCCAGCAGCCAAGATTCTTTCGCGGGCAGGGGCTACACCTTC.

The chain recombines TRBV10-3 with TRBJ1-1; D unclear. Germline values: CDR1 ENHRY, CDR2 SYGVKD. V lost 6 bases and J 0 bases, leaving 5 bases between the germline ends. This CDR3 has 12 amino acids. CDR3 residues: CAISKMNTEAFF. CDR3 bases: TGTGCCATCAGCAAGATGAACACTGAAGCTTTCTTT.

In this sample, this clonotype turned up a few times. The chain has TRBV28 and TRBJ1-2; D is perhaps TRBD1 (5 bases). The CDR3 loop spans 14 amino acids. The germline gives CDR1 MDHEN, CDR2 SYDVKM. With 3 bases removed from V and 8 bases from J, the gap between germline ends came to 16 bases. CDR3 amino acids: CASSFRGIEGGYTF. The CDR3 DNA reads as TGTGCCAGCAGTTTTCGGGGGATCGAAGGAGGCTACACCTTC.